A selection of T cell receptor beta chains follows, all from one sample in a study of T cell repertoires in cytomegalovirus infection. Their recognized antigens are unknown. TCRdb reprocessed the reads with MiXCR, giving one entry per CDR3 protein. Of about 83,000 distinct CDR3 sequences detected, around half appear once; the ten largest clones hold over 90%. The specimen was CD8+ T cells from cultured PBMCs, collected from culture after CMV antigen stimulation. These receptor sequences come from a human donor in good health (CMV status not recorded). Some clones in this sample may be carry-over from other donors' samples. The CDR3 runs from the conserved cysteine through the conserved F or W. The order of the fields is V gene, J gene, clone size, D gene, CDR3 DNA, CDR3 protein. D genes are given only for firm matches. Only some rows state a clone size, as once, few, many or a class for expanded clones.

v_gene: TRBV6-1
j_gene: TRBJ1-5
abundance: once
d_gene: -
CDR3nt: TGTGCCAGCAGCCCCCTCAGTCAGCCCCAGCATTTT
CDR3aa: CASSPLSQPQHF

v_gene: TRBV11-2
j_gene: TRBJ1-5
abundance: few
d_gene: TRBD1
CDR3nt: TGTGCCAGCAGCTTAGGACAGGGCGATCAGCCCCAGCATTTT
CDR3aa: CASSLGQGDQPQHF

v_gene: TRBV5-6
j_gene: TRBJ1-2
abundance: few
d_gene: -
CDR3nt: TGTGCCAGCAGCCTGGTCAAAGGTGAGGCGTATGGCTACACCTTC
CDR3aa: CASSLVKGEAYGYTF

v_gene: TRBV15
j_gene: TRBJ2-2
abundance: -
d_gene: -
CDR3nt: TGTGCCACCAGCAGAGATCGCGGGACTCCACAGAACACCGGGGAGCTGTTTTTT
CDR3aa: CATSRDRGTPQNTGELFF

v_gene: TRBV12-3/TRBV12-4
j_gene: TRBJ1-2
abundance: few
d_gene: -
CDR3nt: TGTGCCAGCAAAACCCCGGGACTGGGGGGCTACACCTTC
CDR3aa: CASKTPGLGGYTF

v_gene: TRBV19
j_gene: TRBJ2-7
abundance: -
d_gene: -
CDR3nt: TGTGCCAGTAGTATCCACTACACGGACCTCTACGAGCAGTACTTC
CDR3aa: CASSIHYTDLYEQYF

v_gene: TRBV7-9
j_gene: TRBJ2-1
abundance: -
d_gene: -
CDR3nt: TGTGCCAGCAGCCAGGGTATTAATGAGCAGTTCTTC
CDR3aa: CASSQGINEQFF

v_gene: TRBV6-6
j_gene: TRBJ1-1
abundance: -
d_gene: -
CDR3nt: TGTGCCAGCAGTCTGGGGGGCGACGGGAGCACTGAAGCTTTCTTT
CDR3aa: CASSLGGDGSTEAFF

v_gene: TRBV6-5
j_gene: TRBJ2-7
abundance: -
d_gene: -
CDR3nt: TGTGCCAGCAGTAGGGGGACCGCCTACGAGCAGTACTTC
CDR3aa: CASSRGTAYEQYF

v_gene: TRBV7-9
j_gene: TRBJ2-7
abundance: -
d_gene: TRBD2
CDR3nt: TGTGCCAGCAGCTCCGGGACTAGCGTCTACGAGCAGTACTTC
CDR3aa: CASSSGTSVYEQYF

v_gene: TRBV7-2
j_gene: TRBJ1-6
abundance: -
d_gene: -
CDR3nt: TGTGCCAGCAGCTTGGAACGGACAGATTCACCCCTCCACTTT
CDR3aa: CASSLERTDSPLHF

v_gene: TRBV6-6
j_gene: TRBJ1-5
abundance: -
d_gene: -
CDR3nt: TGTGCCAGCAGCCCAGGGACGGGTCAGCCCCAGCATTTT
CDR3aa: CASSPGTGQPQHF

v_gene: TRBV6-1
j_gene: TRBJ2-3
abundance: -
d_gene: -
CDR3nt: TGTGCCAGCAGTGCAAGGTACACAGATACGCAGTATTTT
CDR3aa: CASSARYTDTQYF

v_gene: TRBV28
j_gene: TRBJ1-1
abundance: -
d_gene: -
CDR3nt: TGTGCCAGCAGTCAAATCGAACCCAACAGCGGCTTTACTGAAGCTTTCTTT
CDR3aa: CASSQIEPNSGFTEAFF

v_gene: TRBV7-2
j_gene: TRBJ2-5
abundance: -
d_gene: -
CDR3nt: TGTGCCAGCAGCTCGAGGCAGCGAGGGGAGACCCAGTACTTC
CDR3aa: CASSSRQRGETQYF

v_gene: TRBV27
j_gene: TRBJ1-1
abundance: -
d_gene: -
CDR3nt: TGTGCCAGCAAATTCCCCGGGAACACTGAAGCTTTCTTT
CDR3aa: CASKFPGNTEAFF

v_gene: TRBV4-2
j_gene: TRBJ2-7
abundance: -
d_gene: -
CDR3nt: TGTGCCAGCAGCCAATCGGACGGCTACTCCTACGAGCAGTACTTC
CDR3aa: CASSQSDGYSYEQYF

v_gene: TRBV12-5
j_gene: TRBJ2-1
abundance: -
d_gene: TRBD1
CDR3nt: TGTGCTAGTGGTTTACGGGACAGAACTTACAATGAGCAGTTCTTC
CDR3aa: CASGLRDRTYNEQFF

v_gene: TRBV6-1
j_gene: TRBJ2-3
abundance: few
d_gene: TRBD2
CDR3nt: TGTGCCAGCCCTAGCGGGACCACAGATACGCAGTATTTT
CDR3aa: CASPSGTTDTQYF

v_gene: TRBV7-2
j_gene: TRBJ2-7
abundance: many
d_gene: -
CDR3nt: TGTGCCAGCAGCCTCAACGGAGGTTCCTACGAGCAGTACTTC
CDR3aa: CASSLNGGSYEQYF

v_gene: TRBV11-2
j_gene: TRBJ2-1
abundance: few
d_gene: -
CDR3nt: TGTGCCAGCAGCAGAGGACGGCAGATGGCCTACAATGAGCAGTTCTTC
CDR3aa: CASSRGRQMAYNEQFF

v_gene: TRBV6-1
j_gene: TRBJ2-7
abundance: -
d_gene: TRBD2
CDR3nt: TGTGCCAGCAGTGAAGCGCTCGACCGGGGGGCCTACGAGCAGTACTTC
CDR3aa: CASSEALDRGAYEQYF

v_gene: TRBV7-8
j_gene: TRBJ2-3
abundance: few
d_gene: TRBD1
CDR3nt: TGTGCCAGCAGCGACGCAGGGGGTTACGCGGCAGATACGCAGTATTTT
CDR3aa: CASSDAGGYAADTQYF

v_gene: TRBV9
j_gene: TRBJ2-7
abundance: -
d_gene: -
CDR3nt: TGTGCCAGCAGCGAGGCAGGGGTGGACGAGCAGTACTTC
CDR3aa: CASSEAGVDEQYF

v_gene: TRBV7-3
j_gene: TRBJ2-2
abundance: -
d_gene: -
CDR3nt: TGTGCCAGCACGAGTGCGAACACCGGGGAGCTGTTTTTT
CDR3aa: CASTSANTGELFF

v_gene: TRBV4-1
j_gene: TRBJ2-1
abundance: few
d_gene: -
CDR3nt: TGCGCCAGCAGCCAAGGCGGGTGGGAGCAGTTCTTC
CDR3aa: CASSQGGWEQFF

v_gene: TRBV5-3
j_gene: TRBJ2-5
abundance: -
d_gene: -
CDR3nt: TGTGCCAGCAGCTTATCGGGCAGGGACGAAGAGACCCAGTACTTC
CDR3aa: CASSLSGRDEETQYF

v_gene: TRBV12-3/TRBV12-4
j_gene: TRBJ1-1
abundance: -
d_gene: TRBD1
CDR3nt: TGTGCCAGCAGTTCGACAGGGGCCAAGAACACTGAAGCTTTCTTT
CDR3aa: CASSSTGAKNTEAFF

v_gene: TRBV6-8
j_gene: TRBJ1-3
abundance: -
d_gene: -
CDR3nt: TGTGCCAGCAGTCCCTTGGGCGGTTACTCTGGAAACACCATATATTTT
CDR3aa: CASSPLGGYSGNTIYF

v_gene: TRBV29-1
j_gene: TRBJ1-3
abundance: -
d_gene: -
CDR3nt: TGCAGCGTAGGGGGAGAGAACTCTGGAAACACCATATATTTT
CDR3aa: CSVGGENSGNTIYF

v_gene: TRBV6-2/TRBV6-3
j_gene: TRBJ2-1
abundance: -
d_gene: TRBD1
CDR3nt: TGTGCCAGCACCCCGGGACAGGGGCAGACTCAGGAGGACAATGAGCAGTTCTTC
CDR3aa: CASTPGQGQTQEDNEQFF

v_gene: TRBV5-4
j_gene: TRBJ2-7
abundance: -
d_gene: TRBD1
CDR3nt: TGTGCCAGCAGCTTGAGGGGACAGGGGGCTGAAGAGCAGTACTTC
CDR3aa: CASSLRGQGAEEQYF

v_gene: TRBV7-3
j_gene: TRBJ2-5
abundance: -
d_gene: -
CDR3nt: TGTGCCAGCAGCTTAGAAGGGACGGAGCGGGAGACCCAGTACTTC
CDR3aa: CASSLEGTERETQYF

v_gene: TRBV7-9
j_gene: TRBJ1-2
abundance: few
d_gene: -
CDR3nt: TGTGCCAGCAGCTCGTTCGCGGCGGGAGGCTACACCTTC
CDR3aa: CASSSFAAGGYTF

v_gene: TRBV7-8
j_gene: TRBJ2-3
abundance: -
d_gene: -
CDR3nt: TGTGCCAGCAGCTCCCGAGGGAGGAACACAGATACGCAGTATTTT
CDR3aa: CASSSRGRNTDTQYF

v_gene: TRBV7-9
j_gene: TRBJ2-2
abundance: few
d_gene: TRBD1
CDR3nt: TGTGCCAGCAGCTTGCCTCCCGGGACAGCCGCGAACACCGGGGAGCTGTTTTTT
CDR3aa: CASSLPPGTAANTGELFF

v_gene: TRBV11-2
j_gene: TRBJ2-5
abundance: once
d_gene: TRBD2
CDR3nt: TGTGCCGGCAGTCGCGGGGGTAGGGAGACCCAGTACTTC
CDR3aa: CAGSRGGRETQYF

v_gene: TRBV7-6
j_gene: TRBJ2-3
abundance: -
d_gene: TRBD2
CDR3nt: TGTGCCAGCAGTTCTAGCGGGAGAGGCGATACGCAGTATTTT
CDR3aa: CASSSSGRGDTQYF

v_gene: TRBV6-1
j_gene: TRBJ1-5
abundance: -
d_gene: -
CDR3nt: TGTGCCAGCAGTGTACAGGTGTACAATCAGCCCCAGCATTTT
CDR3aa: CASSVQVYNQPQHF

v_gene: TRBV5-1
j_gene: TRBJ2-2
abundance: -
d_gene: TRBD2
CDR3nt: TGCGCCAGCAGCCCCACCTGGGGACTAGCGGCTACCGGGGAGCTGTTTTTT
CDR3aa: CASSPTWGLAATGELFF

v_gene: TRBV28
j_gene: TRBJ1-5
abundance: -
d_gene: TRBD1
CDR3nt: TGTGCCAGCAGCCCGTTGGACAGGGACTATCAGCCCCAGCATTTT
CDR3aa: CASSPLDRDYQPQHF

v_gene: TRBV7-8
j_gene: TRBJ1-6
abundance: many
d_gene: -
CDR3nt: TGTGCCAGCAGCTTAGCTCCCGAGGGGACTTCACCCCTCCACTTT
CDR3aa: CASSLAPEGTSPLHF

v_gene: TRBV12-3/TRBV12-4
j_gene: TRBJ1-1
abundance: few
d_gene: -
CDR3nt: TGTGCCAGCAGTCCAAGCATGACTGCAGGGAGGGCTTTCTTT
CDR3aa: CASSPSMTAGRAFF

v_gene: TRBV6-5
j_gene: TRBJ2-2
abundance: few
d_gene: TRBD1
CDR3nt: TGTGCCAGCAGTTACTCGGACAGGGCGGGCGGGGAGCTGTTTTTT
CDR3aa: CASSYSDRAGGELFF

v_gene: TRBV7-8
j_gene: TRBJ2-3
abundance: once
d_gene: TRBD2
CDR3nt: TGTGCCAGCAGCTGGGGACTAGCGGACCACACATATACGCAGTATTTT
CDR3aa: CASSWGLADHTYTQYF

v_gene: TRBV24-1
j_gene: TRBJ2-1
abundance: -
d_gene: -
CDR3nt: TGTGCCACCAGTGATTTCAACAGTTACAATGAGCAGTTCTTC
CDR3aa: CATSDFNSYNEQFF

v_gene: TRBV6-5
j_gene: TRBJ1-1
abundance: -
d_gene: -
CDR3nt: TGTGCCAGCAGCCTCGACAGTTCCCTCTCGGAAGCTTTCTTT
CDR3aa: CASSLDSSLSEAFF

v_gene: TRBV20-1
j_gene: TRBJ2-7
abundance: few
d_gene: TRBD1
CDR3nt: TGCAGTGCAACCCGACAGGGAAACACCTACGAGCAGTACTTC
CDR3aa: CSATRQGNTYEQYF

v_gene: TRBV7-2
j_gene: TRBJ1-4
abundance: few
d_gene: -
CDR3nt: TGTGCCAGCAGCACACAGTCGAATGAAAAACTGTTTTTT
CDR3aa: CASSTQSNEKLFF

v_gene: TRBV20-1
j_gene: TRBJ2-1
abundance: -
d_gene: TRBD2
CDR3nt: TGCAGTGCTACCATAGGCGGGAGGTTCTCCTACAATGAGCAGTTCTTC
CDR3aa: CSATIGGRFSYNEQFF